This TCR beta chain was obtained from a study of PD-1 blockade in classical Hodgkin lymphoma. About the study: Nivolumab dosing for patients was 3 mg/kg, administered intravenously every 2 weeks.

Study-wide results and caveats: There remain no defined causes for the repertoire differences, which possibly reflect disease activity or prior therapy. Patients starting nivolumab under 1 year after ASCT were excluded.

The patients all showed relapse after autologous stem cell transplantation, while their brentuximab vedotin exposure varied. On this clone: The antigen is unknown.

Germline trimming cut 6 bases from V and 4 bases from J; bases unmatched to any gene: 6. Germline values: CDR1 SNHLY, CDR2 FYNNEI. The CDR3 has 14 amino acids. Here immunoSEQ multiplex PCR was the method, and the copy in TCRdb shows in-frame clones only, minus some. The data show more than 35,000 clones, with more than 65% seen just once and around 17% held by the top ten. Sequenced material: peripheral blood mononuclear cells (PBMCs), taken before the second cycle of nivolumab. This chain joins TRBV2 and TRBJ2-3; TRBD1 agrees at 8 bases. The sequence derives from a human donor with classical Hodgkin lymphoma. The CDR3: CASRADRGADTQYF. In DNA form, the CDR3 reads TGTGCCAGCAGGGCAGACAGGGGCGCAGATACGCAGTATTTT.